A single sample is the source of the 18 T cell receptor beta chains below, sequenced in a study of CD8 T cells in ankylosing spondylitis. TCRdb reanalysed the 5' RACE reads using MiXCR and keeps one entry per CDR3 protein. The data contain a few hundred thousand distinct CDR3 sequences, under 14% of them singletons. Sequenced: blood, either unsorted or a sorted T cell fraction (not recorded which). The receptors originated from a female donor with ankylosing spondylitis or in good health (not recorded which).

This clonotype was found a few times. This chain uses TRBV5-1 with TRBJ2-2; D might be TRBD1 (6 bases). V lost 5 bases and J 4 bases, leaving 21 bases between the germline ends. The CDR3 consists of 17 residues. Looked up from germline, CDR1 is SGHRS and CDR2 is YFSETQ. DNA for the CDR3: TGCGCCAGCAGACCCGATCCGGGACAAAGACTCACCGGGGAGCTGTTTTTT. Protein product: CASRPDPGQRLTGELFF.

This clonotype appeared many times. V usage is TRBV20-1 and J usage is TRBJ2-5; D gene unclear. Germline loops: CDR1 DFQATT, CDR2 SNEGSKA (reference sequence). There are 11 residues in the CDR3. Trimming shortened V by 3 bases and J by 5 bases, and 7 bases separated the two germline ends. CDR3 sequence (DNA): TGCAGTGCTAGCGAAGGGGAGACCCAGTACTTC. Its protein product is CSASEGETQYF.

This clonotype was seen many times. This sequence joins TRBV10-2 and TRBJ2-7; D gene ambiguous. In germline, CDR1 is WSHSY, CDR2 SAAADI. V lost 7 bases to trimming and J lost 0 bases, with 13 bases between them. This CDR3 is 14 amino acids long. Here the CDR3 DNA reads TGCGCCAGCAAGACGACCCCCAGCTCCTACGAGCAGTACTTC. It codes for CASKTTPSSYEQYF.

This clonotype occurred many times. V is TRBV5-1 and J is TRBJ2-5; no clear D. This CDR3 contains 15 residues. Per the germline V gene, CDR1 is SGHRS and CDR2 is YFSETQ. V was pared by 0 bases and J by 4 bases, with 13 bases between. The CDR3 region has the DNA TGCGCCAGCAGCTTGGAAAGGCCCTCCCGAGAGACCCAGTACTTC. Translation gives CASSLERPSRETQYF.

This clonotype appeared many times. V is TRBV5-1 and J is TRBJ2-1, with 7 bases lining up with TRBD1. V lost 4 bases, J lost 4 bases, and 5 bases stayed unmatched. Germline V gives CDR1 SGHRS, CDR2 YFSETQ. CDR3 size: 14 residues. The CDR3 is CASSPPGQYNEQFF. The CDR3 coding sequence is TGCGCCAGCAGCCCTCCGGGACAGTACAATGAGCAGTTCTTC.

This clonotype was seen ten or more times. CDR3 amino acids: CASSLAGVRNTIYF. In DNA form, the CDR3 reads TGTGCCAGCAGTTTAGCAGGGGTCCGAAACACCATATATTTT. The V call is TRBV12-3 or TRBV12-4, the J call TRBJ1-3; D possibly corresponds to TRBD1 (5 bases). The CDR3 is made up of 14 amino acids. Trimming cost V 0 bases and J 5 bases, with 8 bases left between them.

This clonotype was found many times. J is TRBJ1-1 and V is TRBV6-1; 9 bases fit TRBD1. In germline, CDR1 is MNHNS, CDR2 SASEGT. The CDR3 sequence is 13 residues long. The J segment lost 5 bases and the V segment lost 8 bases, leaving 6 bases of the junction unmatched. The CDR3 here is CASGGQGWTEAFF. As DNA, the CDR3 is TGTGCCAGCGGGGGACAGGGATGGACTGAAGCTTTCTTT.

At least ten counts were recorded for this clonotype. The V call is TRBV20-1, the J call TRBJ2-1; D is perhaps TRBD2 (6 bases). The CDR3 is made up of 15 amino acids. Deletions cut 3 bases from V and 6 bases from J, with 18 bases between. CDR1 is DFQATT and CDR2 is SNEGSKA in the germline V gene (reference sequence). The CDR3 sequence is CSASSLARFSNEQFF. CDR3 coding DNA: TGCAGTGCTAGTAGTCTAGCGAGATTCTCCAATGAGCAGTTCTTC.

This clonotype was seen repeatedly, ten times or more. The rearrangement joins TRBV5-5 to TRBJ2-1; D is unresolved. V was cut by 4 bases and J by 8 bases, with 16 bases left in between. Germline CDR1 SGHKS, CDR2 YYEKEE (reference sequence). CDR3 length: 14 amino acids. The CDR3 DNA follows: TGTGCCAGCAGCCTCGCCCATTGGAGATATGAGCAGTTCTTC. Its protein is CASSLAHWRYEQFF.

This sequence joins TRBV7-2 and TRBJ1-6; D might be TRBD1 (6 bases). V was trimmed by 5 bases and J by 13 bases, leaving 18 bases between them. The CDR3 length is 14 residues. The germline CDR1 and CDR2 sequences are SGHTA and FQGNSA. CDR3 protein: CASSRQVIGAPLHF. As DNA, the CDR3 is TGTGCCAGCAGCCGACAGGTCATCGGTGCGCCCCTCCACTTT.

Only a few counts were recorded for this clonotype. The V and J genes are TRBV6-2 or TRBV6-3 and TRBJ2-1, with 12 bases that match TRBD2. Trimming removed 6 bases from V and 4 bases from J; junction bases left unmatched: 13. The CDR3 has 18 residues. Germline V gene data show CDR1 as MNHEY and CDR2 as SVGEGT. This CDR3 is CASSYGLAGMYTYNEQFF. CDR3 DNA sequence: TGTGCCAGCAGCTACGGACTAGCGGGAATGTACACATACAATGAGCAGTTCTTC.

This clonotype has a handful of counts. V usage is TRBV5-1 and J usage is TRBJ2-7; 10 bases fit TRBD2. Losses at the gene ends were 4 bases for V and 3 bases for J; bases not matched to a gene: 10. The CDR3 is 16 amino acids. Germline lookup yields CDR1 SGHRS and CDR2 YFSETQ. In DNA, the CDR3 is TGCGCCAGCAGCCCCGCGTCTAGCGGGGGCCTCTACGAGCAGTACTTC. Its protein product is CASSPASSGGLYEQYF.

This clonotype was observed many times. This chain uses TRBV6-1 with TRBJ1-2; D perhaps matches TRBD1 (6 bases). The CDR3 runs to 16 residues. Germline V lookup: CDR1 MNHNS, CDR2 SASEGT. V shed 7 bases and J shed 2 bases, with 20 bases lying between them. The CDR3 DNA reads as TGTGCCAGCACCACGTTTCCGGACAGAAGAAACTATGGCTACACCTTC. Encoded protein: CASTTFPDRRNYGYTF.

Points on this clonotype: A much larger clone is a single base away; this may be a read error. The conserved phenylalanine or tryptophan is not found at the CDR3 terminus, so this likely reflects a read error. V gene TRBV5-4 combines with J gene TRBJ2-3, with TRBD2 identical over 10 bases. The CDR3 consists of 19 residues. Losses at the gene ends were 1 base for V and 2 bases for J; bases not matched to a gene: 13. Germline CDR1 reads SGHNT; CDR2 reads YYREEE (reference sequence). The CDR3 spells CASSLIVVASGSHTDTQYY. CDR3 nucleotide sequence: TGTGCCAGCAGCTTGATCGTGGTTGCTAGCGGGAGCCACACAGATACGCAGTATTAT.

As DNA, the CDR3 is TGCGCCAGCAGCCCCTCTTCAGGGGTCTACGAGCAGTACTTC. Protein product: CASSPSSGVYEQYF. The genes are TRBV5-1 and TRBJ2-7, with D perhaps TRBD1 (6 bases). There are 14 residues in the CDR3. The V end lost 4 bases, the J end lost 3 bases, and 14 bases lay between the germline ends. Germline V CDR1 and CDR2: SGHRS, YFSETQ.

This clonotype was observed a handful of times. The chain joins TRBV6-1 to TRBJ2-1; the match to TRBD2 covers 11 bases. Trimming took 6 bases from V and 4 from J; bases not matched to a gene: 5. This CDR3 is 15 amino acids long. The germline CDR1 and CDR2 sequences are MNHNS and SASEGT. Written as DNA, the CDR3 is TGTGCCAGCAGGGAGACTAGCGGGACTTACAATGAGCAGTTCTTC. It encodes CASRETSGTYNEQFF.

CDR3 coding DNA: TGTGCCACCAAGGGGTCGGGCGCGGGGCGCAATGAGCAGTTCTTC. This encodes CATKGSGAGRNEQFF. The chain uses TRBV2 and TRBJ2-1; possible D gene TRBD2, 6 bases. V dropped 10 bases and J dropped 6 bases, with 22 bases sitting between them. Germline assignment: CDR1 SNHLY and CDR2 FYNNEI. This CDR3 has 15 residues.

In this sample, this clonotype turned up many times. The gene calls are TRBV20-1 and TRBJ1-3, with TRBD1 as a possible D gene (6 bases). There are 15 residues in the CDR3. Germline CDR1 is DFQATT and CDR2 is SNEGSKA (reference sequence). With 6 bases removed from V and 4 bases from J, the gap between germline ends came to 19 bases. CDR3 in DNA: TGCAGTGCCGATAGGGGGGGGATCTCCGGAAACACCATATATTTT. This translates into CSADRGGISGNTIYF.